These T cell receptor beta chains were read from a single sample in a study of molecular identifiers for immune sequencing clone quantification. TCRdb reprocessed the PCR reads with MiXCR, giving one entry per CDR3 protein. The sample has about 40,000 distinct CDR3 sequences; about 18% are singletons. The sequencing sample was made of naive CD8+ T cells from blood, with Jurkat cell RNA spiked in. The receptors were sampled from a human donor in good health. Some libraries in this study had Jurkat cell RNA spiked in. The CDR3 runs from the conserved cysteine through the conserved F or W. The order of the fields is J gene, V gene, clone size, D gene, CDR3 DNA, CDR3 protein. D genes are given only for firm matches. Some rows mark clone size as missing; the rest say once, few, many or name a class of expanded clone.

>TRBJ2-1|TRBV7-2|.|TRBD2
TGTACCAGCACCCCCCCGGGACTAGCGGTACATGAGCAGTTCTTC
CTSTPPGLAVHEQFF
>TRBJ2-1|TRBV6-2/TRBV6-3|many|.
TGTGCCACCCACCTTCGTCCCCCCCACAATGAGCAGTTCTTC
CATHLRPPHNEQFF
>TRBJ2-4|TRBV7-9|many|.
TGTGCCAGCGAACCTGTATTAGCCAAAAACATTCAGTACTTC
CASEPVLAKNIQYF
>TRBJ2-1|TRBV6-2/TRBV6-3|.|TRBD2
TGTGCCAGCAGTTATTCCGCTAGCGGGTCTCCCAGCTCCTACAATGAGCAGTTCTTC
CASSYSASGSPSSYNEQFF
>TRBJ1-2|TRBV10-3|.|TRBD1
TGTGTCATCCCGGGTCCGGACAGGGCGTACGGCTACACCTTC
CVIPGPDRAYGYTF
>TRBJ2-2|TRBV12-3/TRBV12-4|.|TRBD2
TGTGCCAGCAGCCTTGGTAGCGGGAGTACCGGGGAGCTGTTTTTT
CASSLGSGSTGELFF
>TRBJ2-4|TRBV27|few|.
TGTGCCAGCAGTTTACGGGAAGCCAAAAACATTCAGTACTTC
CASSLREAKNIQYF
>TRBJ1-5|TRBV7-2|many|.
TGTGCCAGCAGCTTAGGTCCGAGCAATCAGCCCCAGCATTTT
CASSLGPSNQPQHF
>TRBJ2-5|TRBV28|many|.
TGTGCCAGCAGTCATCCACAAGAGACCCAGTACTTC
CASSHPQETQYF
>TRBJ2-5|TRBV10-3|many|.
TGTGCCTCGAAGGATGGGGGCGGAGAGACCCAGTACTTC
CASKDGGGETQYF
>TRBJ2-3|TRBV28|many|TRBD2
TGTGCCAGCAGTTTACAACTAGCGGGGAACACAGATACGCAGTATTTT
CASSLQLAGNTDTQYF
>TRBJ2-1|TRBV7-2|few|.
TGTGCCAGCATGATTTACAATGAGCAGTTCTTC
CASMIYNEQFF
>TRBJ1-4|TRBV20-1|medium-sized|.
TGCAGTGTGTTGCAGGGTGAGGCGAGTCAACTGTTTTTT
CSVLQGEASQLFF
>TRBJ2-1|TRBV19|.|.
TGTGCCAGTAGCCACGGTTACAATGAGCAGTTCTTC
CASSHGYNEQFF
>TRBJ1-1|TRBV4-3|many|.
TGCGCCAGCAGCCAAGGCCCCACCGGGAGGACTGAAGCTTTCTTT
CASSQGPTGRTEAFF
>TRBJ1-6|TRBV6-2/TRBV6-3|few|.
TGTGCCAGCAGTTACTCGCCTTGGGCCTACGACCCAAATAATTCACCCCTCCACTTT
CASSYSPWAYDPNNSPLHF
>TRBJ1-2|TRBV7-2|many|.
TGTGCCAGCAGTCCGGACCTTTATGGCTACACCTTC
CASSPDLYGYTF
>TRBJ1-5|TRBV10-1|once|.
TGCGCCAGCAGTGAGTGTTTGGGGTATCAGCCCCAGCATTTT
CASSECLGYQPQHF
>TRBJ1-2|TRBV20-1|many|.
TGCAGTGCCGAACTCCCGGGCCCAGGGTCCGGTGGCTACACCTTC
CSAELPGPGSGGYTF
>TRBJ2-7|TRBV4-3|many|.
TGCGCCAGCAGCCACGGAGTCGGGGACGAGCAGTACTTC
CASSHGVGDEQYF
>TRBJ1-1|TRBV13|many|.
TGTGCCAGCAGCTGGGGGGTTTGGGCGATGAACACTGAAGCTTTCTTT
CASSWGVWAMNTEAFF
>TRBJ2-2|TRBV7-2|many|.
TGTGCCAGCAGCTGGGACCTCTTCACCGGGGAGCTGTTTTTT
CASSWDLFTGELFF
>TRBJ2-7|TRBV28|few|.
TGTGCCAGCAGTTTGCGGGACCGCTACTACGAGCAGTACTTC
CASSLRDRYYEQYF
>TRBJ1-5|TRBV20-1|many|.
TGCAGTGCTAGAGATTTGTTCCAACCGGATAGCAATCAGCCCCAGCATTTT
CSARDLFQPDSNQPQHF
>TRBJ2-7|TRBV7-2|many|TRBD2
TGTGCCAGCAGCCCCAGGACTAGCGGATACGAGCAGTACTTC
CASSPRTSGYEQYF
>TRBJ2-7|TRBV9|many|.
TGTGCCAGCAGCGTAGAGGGGGGGGCCTCCTACGAGCAGTACTTC
CASSVEGGASYEQYF
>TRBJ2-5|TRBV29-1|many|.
TGCAGCGTTGAAGGCAGGGACCAAGAGACCCAGTACTTC
CSVEGRDQETQYF
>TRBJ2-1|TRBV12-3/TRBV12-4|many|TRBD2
TGTGCCAGCAGCCTTCCCCAGACTAGCGGCGAGGAGGAGCAGTTCTTC
CASSLPQTSGEEEQFF
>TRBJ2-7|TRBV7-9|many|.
TGTGCCAGCAGCCCGACAGCGTCCTACGAGCAGTACTTC
CASSPTASYEQYF
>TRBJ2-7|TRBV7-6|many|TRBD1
TGTGCCAGCAGCTTTGGAAGGGGGCTCGAGCAGTACTTC
CASSFGRGLEQYF
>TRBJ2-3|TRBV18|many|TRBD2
TGTGCCAGCTCACCCATAGCGGGAGCCCCTACTAGCACAGATACGCAGTATTTT
CASSPIAGAPTSTDTQYF
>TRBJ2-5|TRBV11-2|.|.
TGTGCCAGCAGCTCCCACCGGGACCCCGGAGAGACCCAGTACTTC
CASSSHRDPGETQYF
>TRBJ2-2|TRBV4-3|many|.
TGCGCCAGCAGCCCGGGGAACACCGGGGAGCTGTTTTTT
CASSPGNTGELFF
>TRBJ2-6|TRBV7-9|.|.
TGTGCCAGCCCCTCTGGGGCCAACGTCCTGACTTTC
CASPSGANVLTF
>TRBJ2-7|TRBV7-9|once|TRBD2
TGTGCCAGCAGCTTAGTATTAGTGACTAGCGGGAGAGACGAGCAGTACTTC
CASSLVLVTSGRDEQYF
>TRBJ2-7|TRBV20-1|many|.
TGCAGTGCAATGAGGGGACCCGAGCAGTACTTC
CSAMRGPEQYF
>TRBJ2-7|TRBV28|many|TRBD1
TGTGCCAGCAGTTGGGACAGGGGGTCCTACGAGCAGTACTTC
CASSWDRGSYEQYF
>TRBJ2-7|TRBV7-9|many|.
TGTGCCAGCAGCCCAGAGGTGTCTAGATCCTACGAGCAGTACTTC
CASSPEVSRSYEQYF
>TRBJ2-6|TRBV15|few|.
TGTGCCACCAGGACACCGAGGGGACCTTCACACTCTGGGGCCAACGTCCTGACTTTC
CATRTPRGPSHSGANVLTF
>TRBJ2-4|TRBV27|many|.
TGTGCCAGCAGTTTAGGGGGCCTCGGAGGGGCCAAAAACATTCAGTACTTC
CASSLGGLGGAKNIQYF
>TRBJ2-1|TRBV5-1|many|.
TGCGCCAGCAGCTTCTCCGGGACAACTGAGCAGTTCTTC
CASSFSGTTEQFF
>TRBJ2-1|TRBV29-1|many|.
TGCAGCGTTGAAGAAAACGCGAGCTGGTTCTTC
CSVEENASWFF
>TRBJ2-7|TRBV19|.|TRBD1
TGTGCCAGTAGTCCGGGACAGGGTTACGAGCAGTGCTTC
CASSPGQGYEQCF
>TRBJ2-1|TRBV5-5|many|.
TGTGCCAGCAGCCCGCTCGCGGGGAATGAGCAGTTCTTC
CASSPLAGNEQFF
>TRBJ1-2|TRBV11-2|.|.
TGTGCCAGCAGCTTAGGGGGTTGGGGCTACACCTTC
CASSLGGWGYTF
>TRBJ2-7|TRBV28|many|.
TGTGCCAGCAGTCGATCTCTCTGGGAGCAGTACTTC
CASSRSLWEQYF
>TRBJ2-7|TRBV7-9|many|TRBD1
TGTGCCAGCAGCTCTCCGTACAGGGGGCCCAACTACGAGCAGTACTTC
CASSSPYRGPNYEQYF
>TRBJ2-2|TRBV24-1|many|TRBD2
TGTGCCACCCATCACGGGGGGGCCGGGGAGCTGTTTTTT
CATHHGGAGELFF